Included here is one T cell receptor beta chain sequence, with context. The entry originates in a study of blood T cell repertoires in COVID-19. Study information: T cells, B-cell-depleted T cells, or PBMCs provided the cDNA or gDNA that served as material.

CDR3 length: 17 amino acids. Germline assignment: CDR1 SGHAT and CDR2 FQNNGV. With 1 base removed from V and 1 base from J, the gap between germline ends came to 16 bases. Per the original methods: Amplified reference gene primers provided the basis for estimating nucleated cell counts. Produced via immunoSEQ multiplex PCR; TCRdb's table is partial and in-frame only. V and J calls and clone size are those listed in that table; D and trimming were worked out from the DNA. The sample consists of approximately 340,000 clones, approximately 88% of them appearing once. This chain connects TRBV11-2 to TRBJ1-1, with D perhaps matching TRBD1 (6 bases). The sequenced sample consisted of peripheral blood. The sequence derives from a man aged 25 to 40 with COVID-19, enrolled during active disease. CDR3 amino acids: CASSLGRVGGANTEAFF. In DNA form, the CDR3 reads TGTGCCAGCAGCTTAGGAAGGGTTGGGGGCGCGAACACTGAAGCTTTCTTT.